A single sample is the source of the 30 T cell receptor beta chains below, sequenced in a study of PD-L1 blockade in urothelial cancer. The assay was immunoSEQ multiplex PCR, and TCRdb's table has in-frame clones only and misses some. The sample has some 77,000 clones; approximately 86% are singletons. The specimen was PBMCs, collected around atezolizumab (anti-PD-L1) treatment. Every receptor here comes from a woman aged 70-85 years with urothelial cancer.

The chain links TRBV25-1 to TRBJ1-1, with TRBD1 as a possible D gene (5 bases). V was trimmed by 1 base and J by 1 base, leaving 10 bases between them. Per germline, CDR1 MGHDK and CDR2 SYGVNS. This CDR3 is built from 15 residues. CDR3 in amino acids: CASSELYRGNTEAFF. CDR3 coding DNA: TGTGCCAGCAGTGAATTGTATAGGGGGAACACTGAAGCTTTCTTT.

This rearrangement joins TRBV29-1 to TRBJ1-6; D is uncertain. V was cut by 5 bases and J by 0 bases, with 14 bases left in between. Germline assignment: CDR1 SQVTM and CDR2 ANQGSEA. The CDR3 has 16 residues. The CDR3 sequence: CSVRTAGSSYNSPLHF. The DNA of the CDR3 is TGCAGCGTTCGCACGGCGGGGAGCTCCTATAATTCACCCCTCCACTTT.

CDR3 coding DNA: TGTGCCAGCAGCTTAGGGACAGGGGTATCATTGTACGAGCAGTACTTC. Protein sequence: CASSLGTGVSLYEQYF. The chain links TRBV7-9 to TRBJ2-7; 9 nucleotides align to TRBD1. CDR3 length equals 16 residues. The germline V gene encodes CDR1 SEHNR and CDR2 FQNEAQ (reference sequence). The V gene end was trimmed by 1 base and the J gene end by 4 bases; junction bases not matched to a gene: 8.

The J gene is TRBJ1-5, the V gene TRBV5-1, with D tentatively TRBD1 (6 bases). V was cut by 4 bases and J by 5 bases, with 10 bases left in between. The CDR3 totals 13 residues. Germline lookup yields CDR1 SGHRS and CDR2 YFSETQ. The CDR3 bases are TGCGCCAGCAGCGAACAGGGTGATCAGCCCCAGCATTTT. Translation gives CASSEQGDQPQHF.

The CDR3 here is CATRQGRVDQPQHF. CDR3 nucleotides: TGTGCCACCCGACAGGGGAGGGTCGATCAGCCCCAGCATTTT. V is TRBV19 and J is TRBJ1-5; 8 bases agree with TRBD1. The CDR3 spans 14 residues. Germline CDR1 reads LNHDA; CDR2 reads SQIVND (reference sequence). J gave up 5 bases and V 10 bases, and 10 bases lay outside the gene matches.

V is TRBV7-8 and J is TRBJ2-2; 9 nucleotides line up with TRBD2. Germline V lookup: CDR1 SGHVS, CDR2 FQNEAQ. Losses at the gene ends were 5 bases for V and 2 bases for J; bases not matched to a gene: 6. This CDR3 comprises 16 residues. This CDR3 reads CASSPLAGKNTGELFF. The DNA for the CDR3 is TGTGCCAGCAGCCCCCTAGCGGGGAAAAACACCGGGGAGCTGTTTTTT.

The chain joins TRBV6-6 to TRBJ1-6; 7 nucleotides line up with TRBD1. The germline V gene has CDR1 MNHNY and CDR2 SVGAGI (reference sequence). V gave up 8 bases and J gave up 6 bases; unmatched junction bases: 13. This CDR3 spans 16 amino acids. CDR3 sequence (DNA): TGTGCCAGCCAAACGGGTCGGGACAGAGTTAATTCACCCCTCCACTTT. Protein product: CASQTGRDRVNSPLHF.

The CDR3 reads CASSLATTIYEQYF. The CDR3 region has the DNA TGTGCCAGCAGCTTAGCGACGACAATCTACGAGCAGTACTTC. The chain employs TRBV7-9 and TRBJ2-7; D not resolved. The CDR3 length is 14 residues. Trimming cost V 0 bases and J 3 bases, with 9 bases left between them. The V gene's germline CDR1 is SEHNR and CDR2 FQNEAQ (reference sequence).

V gene TRBV6-5 combines with J gene TRBJ2-5, with D possibly TRBD1 on 5 matching bases. From germline, CDR1 is MNHEY and CDR2 SVGAGI. Trimming shortened V by 7 bases and J by 7 bases, and 16 bases separated the two germline ends. CDR3 length equals 13 residues. Here the CDR3 reads CASTDAGLGTQYF. CDR3 DNA: TGTGCCAGCACCGACGCAGGGTTGGGGACCCAGTACTTC.

V gene TRBV7-3 combines with J gene TRBJ2-1, with TRBD2 matching over 10 bases. Germline CDR1 is SGHTA and CDR2 is FQGTGA. The CDR3 has 15 amino acids. The J segment lost 8 bases and the V segment lost 4 bases, leaving 8 bases of the junction unmatched. CDR3 protein: CASSSGLANEDEQFF. The CDR3 DNA reads as TGTGCCAGCAGCTCGGGACTAGCGAATGAGGATGAGCAGTTCTTC.

The chain couples TRBV7-8 to TRBJ1-5; the match to TRBD1 covers 10 bases. Trimming removed 5 bases from V and 4 bases from J; junction bases left unmatched: 14. The germline CDR1 and CDR2 sequences are SGHVS and FQNEAQ. This CDR3 has 18 amino acids. The CDR3 coding sequence is TGTGCCAGCAGCCACCCGCTGGACAGGGGGGGGTCAAATCAGCCCCAGCATTTT. Its translation is CASSHPLDRGGSNQPQHF.

This sequence joins TRBV4-1 and TRBJ2-1; D remains unclear. Germline V gene data show CDR1 as MGHRA and CDR2 as YSYEKL. V shed 1 base and J shed 0 bases, with 7 bases lying between them. CDR3 length equals 15 residues. The CDR3 is CASSQVQTSYNEQFF. The CDR3 nucleotides read TGCGCCAGCAGCCAAGTACAGACCTCCTACAATGAGCAGTTCTTC.

The V call is TRBV5-4, the J call TRBJ2-3; 7 positions match TRBD1. The CDR3 has 15 amino acids. CDR1 is SGHNT, CDR2 YYREEE, per germline (reference sequence). V lost 5 bases to trimming and J lost 4 bases; unmatched junction nucleotides: 10. The CDR3 here is CASRTDRVNPDTQYF. CDR3 in DNA: TGTGCCAGCAGAACTGACAGGGTAAACCCAGATACGCAGTATTTT. The full variable domain, its missing parts supplied by reference TRBV5-4 and TRBJ2-3, is ETGVTQSPTHLIKTRGQQVTLRCSSQSGHNTVSWYQQALGQGPQFIFQYYREEENGRGNFPPRFSGLQFPNYSSELNVNALELDDSALYLCASRTDRVNPDTQYFGPGTRLTVL.

The chain couples TRBV28 to TRBJ2-3; TRBD1 matches at 8 bases. This CDR3 is built from 16 residues. Looked up from germline, CDR1 is MDHEN and CDR2 is SYDVKM. Losses at the gene ends were 2 bases for V and 5 bases for J; bases not matched to a gene: 9. The CDR3 reads CASSLISGGDVDTQYF. The CDR3 nucleotides read TGTGCCAGCAGTTTAATTTCAGGGGGCGATGTAGATACGCAGTATTTT.

The J gene is TRBJ2-2, the V gene TRBV2, with 7 bases matching TRBD2. Per germline, CDR1 SNHLY and CDR2 FYNNEI. J lost 0 bases, V lost 2 bases, and 12 bases had no gene match. The length of the CDR3 is 19 residues. The CDR3 reads CASSEYGAGVLSNTGELFF. CDR3 nucleotides: TGTGCCAGCAGTGAATACGGGGCGGGGGTTCTCTCGAACACCGGGGAGCTGTTTTTT. The full variable domain, its missing parts supplied by reference TRBV2 and TRBJ2-2, is EPEVTQTPSHQVTQMGQEVILRCVPISNHLYFYWYRQILGQKVEFLVSFYNNEISEKSEIFDDQFSVERPDGSNFTLKIRSTKLEDSAMYFCASSEYGAGVLSNTGELFFGEGSRLTVL.

This chain's CDR3 is CASSRRGASGTLEQYF. Written as DNA, the CDR3 is TGCGCCAGCAGCCGACGGGGGGCTAGCGGGACCTTAGAGCAGTACTTC. The rearrangement links TRBV4-1 to TRBJ2-7, with 9 bases that match TRBD2. V shed 4 bases, J shed 7 bases, and the junction held 14 bases outside the gene matches. Germline values: CDR1 MGHRA, CDR2 YSYEKL. The CDR3 length is 16 residues.

The gene calls are TRBV5-1 and TRBJ1-4; 11 bases align to TRBD1. The ends lost 2 bases at V and 7 bases at J; junction bases unmatched: 4. The CDR3 spans 15 residues. In germline, CDR1 is SGHRS, CDR2 YFSETQ. CDR3 nucleotide sequence: TGCGCCAGCAGCTTCATAGGGACAGGGGGTGAAAAACTGTTTTTT. Translated, it gives CASSFIGTGGEKLFF.

V and J are TRBV5-1 and TRBJ2-2; 7 bases are a match to TRBD2. Per the germline V gene, CDR1 is SGHRS and CDR2 is YFSETQ. This CDR3 is 15 amino acids long. The ends lost 0 bases at V and 6 bases at J; junction bases unmatched: 5. The CDR3 is CASSLDSGRAGELFF. In nucleotides, the CDR3 is TGCGCCAGCAGCTTGGATTCTGGGAGGGCCGGGGAGCTGTTTTTT.

The chain has TRBV5-1 and TRBJ2-1, with 7 bases that match TRBD2. V shed 4 bases, J shed 8 bases, and the junction held 12 bases outside the gene matches. Germline loops: CDR1 SGHRS, CDR2 YFSETQ. The CDR3 extends over 15 amino acids. The chain's CDR3 is CASSVAVGGVDEQFF. CDR3 sequence (DNA): TGCGCCAGCAGCGTGGCTGTGGGAGGGGTAGATGAGCAGTTCTTC.

The chain has TRBV5-1 and TRBJ1-1; 9 nucleotides agree with TRBD1. The V segment lost 7 bases and the J segment 0 bases; nucleotides outside the gene matches: 10. This CDR3 has 16 amino acids. Germline V gene sequence: CDR1 SGHRS, CDR2 YFSETQ. The CDR3 spells CASREGQGLMNTEAFF. CDR3 DNA: TGCGCCAGCCGTGAGGGACAGGGCTTAATGAACACTGAAGCTTTCTTT.

The rearrangement links TRBV19 to TRBJ1-4; possible D gene TRBD1, 6 bases. CDR1 is LNHDA and CDR2 is SQIVND in the germline V gene (reference sequence). Trimming left V 5 bases short and J 11 bases short, with 12 bases between. The CDR3 has 12 amino acids. The CDR3 here is CASSGGGVKLFF. CDR3 nucleotide sequence: TGTGCCAGTAGTGGCGGGGGCGTGAAACTGTTTTTT. The entire variable domain, with the rest obtained from reference TRBV19 and TRBJ1-4, is as follows: DGGITQSPKYLFRKEGQNVTLSCEQNLNHDAMYWYRQDPGQGLRLIYYSQIVNDFQKGDIAEGYSVSREKKESFPLTVTSAQKNPTAFYLCASSGGGVKLFFGSGTQLSVL.

This clone was found once. The chain recombines TRBV9 with TRBJ2-7, with 8 bases lining up with TRBD2. Losses at the gene ends were 2 bases for V and 2 bases for J; bases not matched to a gene: 6. Germline CDR1 SGDLS, CDR2 YYNGEE. CDR3 length equals 15 residues. In DNA, the CDR3 is TGTGCCAGCAGCGTGAGACCGGGACTAGCCTACGAGCAGTACTTC. Its protein is CASSVRPGLAYEQYF.

This clone was seen once. The CDR3 sequence is CASSWAGTGANTGELFF. Written as DNA, the CDR3 is TGTGCCAGCAGCTGGGCCGGGACAGGGGCCAACACCGGGGAGCTGTTTTTT. The rearrangement uses TRBV5-4 and TRBJ2-2; 10 bases fit TRBD1. Germline CDR1 is SGHNT and CDR2 is YYREEE (reference sequence). The CDR3 has 17 amino acids. The trim removed 3 bases at V and 2 bases at J, leaving 7 bases unmatched.

This rearrangement joins TRBV9 to TRBJ2-2; D may be TRBD1 (5 bases). CDR1 SGDLS and CDR2 YYNGEE come from the germline V gene. The CDR3 length is 15 residues. Deletions cut 1 base from V and 5 bases from J, with 12 bases between. CDR3 loop: CASSVFAGITGELFF. CDR3 nucleotides: TGTGCCAGCAGCGTATTCGCAGGGATTACCGGGGAGCTGTTTTTT.

V is TRBV7-9 and J is TRBJ2-5; 12 bases align to TRBD1. J gave up 5 bases and V 3 bases, and 4 bases lay outside the gene matches. The CDR3 length is 15 residues. Germline V gene data show CDR1 as SEHNR and CDR2 as FQNEAQ (reference sequence). CDR3 DNA: TGTGCCAGCAGCTTGGGGACAGGGGGCGGGGAGACCCAGTACTTC. This encodes CASSLGTGGGETQYF.

The chain is built from TRBV27 and TRBJ2-7; possible D gene TRBD2, 5 bases. With 4 bases removed from V and 6 bases from J, the gap between germline ends came to 16 bases. The CDR3 spans 14 residues. The V gene's germline CDR1 is MNHEY and CDR2 SMNVEV (reference sequence). DNA for the CDR3: TGTGCCAGCAGTTCTATAGCGAGCCAGTCCGAGCAGTACTTC. As protein: CASSSIASQSEQYF.

The CDR3 bases are TGTGCCAGCAGCGTAGGTGGATCCGGGACAGGGTATACCGGGGAGCTGTTTTTT. As protein: CASSVGGSGTGYTGELFF. V usage is TRBV9 and J usage is TRBJ2-2; 9 bases map to TRBD1. J was trimmed by 5 bases and V by 0 bases; bases with no gene match: 11. The germline V gene encodes CDR1 SGDLS and CDR2 YYNGEE. This CDR3 contains 18 residues. The variable domain in full, with the rest retrieved from reference TRBV9 and TRBJ2-2, is DSGVTQTPKHLITATGQRVTLRCSPRSGDLSVYWYQQSLDQGLQFLIQYYNGEERAKGNILERFSAQQFPDLHSELNLSSLELGDSALYFCASSVGGSGTGYTGELFFGEGSRLTVL.

In this sample, this clone turned up once. The chain links TRBV5-6 to TRBJ2-6; 10 bases align to TRBD1. This CDR3 is built from 17 residues. Per the germline V gene, CDR1 is SGHDT and CDR2 is YYEEEE. J gave up 4 bases and V 6 bases, and 10 bases lay outside the gene matches. CDR3 residues: CASTQTGGSSGANVLTF. CDR3 coding DNA: TGTGCCAGCACCCAGACAGGGGGCTCCTCCGGGGCCAACGTCCTGACTTTC.

The chain links TRBV7-9 to TRBJ2-1; 13 positions agree with TRBD2. Trimming took 4 bases from V and 4 from J; bases not matched to a gene: 10. This CDR3 is built from 18 residues. Germline V gene lookup returns CDR1 SEHNR and CDR2 FQNEAQ (reference sequence). This CDR3 is CASSSASGTSGVYNEQFF. The CDR3, as DNA: TGTGCCAGCAGCTCAGCTTCCGGGACTAGCGGGGTATACAATGAGCAGTTCTTC.

The genes are TRBV28 and TRBJ2-7, with TRBD2 matching over 8 bases. The J segment lost 6 bases and the V segment lost 8 bases, leaving 18 bases of the junction unmatched. The CDR3 sequence is 16 residues long. Germline CDR1 and CDR2: MDHEN and SYDVKM. The CDR3 protein is CASPDVPGLEWSEQYF. The CDR3 DNA sequence: TGTGCCAGCCCAGACGTCCCGGGACTAGAATGGAGCGAGCAGTACTTC.